This T cell receptor (beta chain) was sequenced during a study of shared clonotypes between healthy human individuals. Whole-study context: Per donor, three plates held CD4 naive cells, three held CD4 memory, two held CD8 naive and one held CD8 memory.

Per the original methods: Filtering was not the same, since immunoSEQ gave junction-only sequences without quality scores. Repertoires were generated with immunoSEQ multiplex PCR, while TCRdb's copy carries only in-frame clones and drops some. From that table come the V and J calls and clone size; the DNA was used to work out D and trimming. The sample records fewer than 400,000 clones, about 74% being singletons. The CDR3 totals 14 residues. CDR1 and CDR2 (germline): SGHRS, YFSETQ. V was clipped by 4 bases and J by 4 bases, with 12 bases between them. The donors, healthy adults who were HIV-negative, had experienced no recent acute infections or vaccinations. Into CD45RA+ naive and CD45RA-negative memory subsets, the CD4+ cells were split.

This sequence was found in a man aged 25-45 years in good health. The specimen was memory CD4+ T cells sorted from blood. Described subset: CD45RA-negative fraction. This rearrangement joins TRBV5-1 to TRBJ2-1, with a possible D match to TRBD2 (6 bases). In DNA form, the CDR3 reads TGCGCCAGCAGCCGCCGACTAGATTACAATGAGCAGTTCTTC. Translating gives CASSRRLDYNEQFF.